The 25 T cell receptor beta chains below were found in one sample sequenced in a study of blood T cell repertoires in COVID-19. The table came from immunoSEQ multiplex PCR; TCRdb's copy has only in-frame clones and leaves some out. The sample includes 200,000 to 250,000 clones, roughly 77% of them seen just once. Sequencing was done on a sample of PBMCs or T cells enriched from blood (not recorded which). The receptors here all came from a man aged 40-55 years who had recovered from COVID-19.

Worth noting for this clone: Other DNA sequences in this sample translate to the same CDR3. The chain combines TRBV19 with TRBJ1-2; 9 bases are shared with TRBD1. Germline loops: CDR1 LNHDA, CDR2 SQIVND (reference sequence). The ends lost 6 bases at V and 1 base at J; junction bases unmatched: 3. CDR3 length equals 14 residues. The CDR3 DNA is TGTGCCAGTAGGGCGGGACAGGGTAACTATGGCTACACCTTC. Translated: CASRAGQGNYGYTF. Drawing the rest from reference TRBV19 and TRBJ1-2, the complete variable domain is DGGITQSPKYLFRKEGQNVTLSCEQNLNHDAMYWYRQDPGQGLRLIYYSQIVNDFQKGDIAEGYSVSREKKESFPLTVTSAQKNPTAFYLCASRAGQGNYGYTFGSGTRLTVV.

The chain is built from TRBV5-1 and TRBJ2-5; 7 bases match TRBD2. V shed 0 bases and J 7 bases; nucleotides not matched to a gene: 12. CDR3 length: 16 residues. Germline CDR1 and CDR2: SGHRS and YFSETQ. The CDR3 coding sequence is TGCGCCAGCAGCTTGGCCGTGGGGGGAGCGGGAAGGACCCAGTACTTC. Its protein is CASSLAVGGAGRTQYF.

The chain couples TRBV10-2 to TRBJ2-5; D call uncertain. The germline CDR1 and CDR2 sequences are WSHSY and SAAADI. Between the trimmed V and J ends, which lost 5 bases and 1 base, there was a span of 5 bases. This CDR3 contains 12 residues. The CDR3 is CASSRSQETQYF. In nucleotides, the CDR3 is TGCGCCAGCAGTCGGTCCCAAGAGACCCAGTACTTC.

This rearrangement joins TRBV10-2 to TRBJ1-1, with D hard to call. The CDR3 consists of 14 residues. With 1 base removed from V and 4 bases from J, the gap between germline ends came to 10 bases. CDR1 and CDR2 from the germline V gene are WSHSY and SAAADI. CDR3 protein: CASSELGVTTEAFF. CDR3 sequence (DNA): TGCGCCAGCAGTGAGTTAGGAGTTACCACTGAAGCTTTCTTT.

V gene TRBV23-1 combines with J gene TRBJ1-5; D is uncertain. TRBV23-1 is filed as an ORF, its function uncertain. The CDR3 length is 20 residues. Trimming cost V 6 bases and J 0 bases, with 27 bases left between them. CDR3 sequence: CASSHHPNERWRFSNQPQHF. In DNA, the CDR3 is TGCGCCAGCAGCCACCACCCGAACGAGCGGTGGCGTTTTAGCAATCAGCCCCAGCATTTT.

The table lists this clone with a few counts. The genes are TRBV6-5 and TRBJ1-2; D possibly corresponds to TRBD1 (6 bases). Trimming removed 6 bases at V and 2 bases at J, with 13 bases between. CDR1 and CDR2 from the germline V gene are MNHEY and SVGAGI. The CDR3 consists of 14 residues. CDR3 nucleotides: TGTGCCAGCAGGGCCACAGGGATAAACTATGGCTACACCTTC. Translation gives CASRATGINYGYTF.

The rearrangement joins TRBV28 to TRBJ2-1; D ambiguous. CDR1 and CDR2 from the germline V gene are MDHEN and SYDVKM. This CDR3 region has 11 residues. V dropped 4 bases and J dropped 9 bases, with 7 bases sitting between them. CDR3 sequence reads: CASSSPGEQFF. The CDR3 DNA is TGTGCCAGCAGTTCTCCGGGTGAGCAGTTCTTC.

This clone was seen just once. The V and J genes are TRBV29-1 and TRBJ1-5; D remains unclear. Trimming took off 4 bases at V and 0 bases at J, with 7 bases between the two ends. This CDR3 is 13 amino acids long. Germline V gene data show CDR1 as SQVTM and CDR2 as ANQGSEA. DNA for the CDR3: TGCAGCGTTGGGCACAATAGCAATCAGCCCCAGCATTTT. Residues: CSVGHNSNQPQHF.

This clone was detected only a few times. The chain is built from TRBV2 and TRBJ1-1; 7 positions match TRBD1. Germline V lookup: CDR1 SNHLY, CDR2 FYNNEI. J gave up 7 bases and V 4 bases, and 6 bases lay outside the gene matches. This CDR3 has 13 amino acids. CDR3 DNA: TGTGCCAGCAGTGGCAACAGGGGAAATGAAGCTTTCTTT. This codes for CASSGNRGNEAFF. The entire variable domain, with the rest obtained from reference TRBV2 and TRBJ1-1, is as follows: EPEVTQTPSHQVTQMGQEVILRCVPISNHLYFYWYRQILGQKVEFLVSFYNNEISEKSEIFDDQFSVERPDGSNFTLKIRSTKLEDSAMYFCASSGNRGNEAFFGQGTRLTVV.

J is TRBJ1-1 and V is TRBV12-3 or TRBV12-4; the match to TRBD1 covers 7 bases. V trimming: 4 bases; J trimming: 8 bases; junction bases outside the gene matches: 4. The CDR3 runs 12 residues. The CDR3 loop reads CASSSGTAEAFF. The CDR3 DNA reads as TGTGCCAGCAGTTCTGGGACAGCAGAAGCTTTCTTT.

Only a few counts were recorded for this clone. CDR3 coding DNA: TGTGCTAGTGGTTTAAGAGCCTACGAGCAGTACTTC. Protein: CASGLRAYEQYF. The chain links TRBV12-5 to TRBJ2-7; no clear D gene. Germline V gene data show CDR1 as LGHNT and CDR2 as FRNRAP. The CDR3 covers 12 residues. V lost 3 bases, J lost 2 bases, and 5 bases lay in between.

The V and J genes are TRBV6-1 and TRBJ2-5; 8 nucleotides align to TRBD1. The CDR3 totals 14 residues. With V trimmed by 4 bases and J by 5 bases, 6 bases remained unmatched. Germline V gene data show CDR1 as MNHNS and CDR2 as SASEGT. The CDR3: CASSAARGRETQYF. CDR3 in DNA: TGTGCCAGCAGTGCAGCCAGGGGGCGTGAGACCCAGTACTTC.

The rearrangement links TRBV24-1 to TRBJ2-3, with 12 bases matching TRBD2. Germline loops: CDR1 KGHDR, CDR2 SFDVKD. The V segment lost 4 bases and the J segment 6 bases; nucleotides outside the gene matches: 4. The CDR3 totals 15 residues. The CDR3 coding sequence is TGTGCCACCAGTGACTCTAGCGGGGGGGCGGATACGCAGTATTTT. This gives the protein CATSDSSGGADTQYF.

In its sample, this clone was seen once. This chain joins TRBV20-1 and TRBJ1-1; TRBD1 is a possible D gene (5 bases). This CDR3 is 11 amino acids long. CDR1 and CDR2 from the germline V gene are DFQATT and SNEGSKA (reference sequence). Deletions cut 7 bases from V and 0 bases from J, with 6 bases between. CDR3 nucleotides: TGCAGTGTCAGGGTGAACACTGAAGCTTTCTTT. It codes for CSVRVNTEAFF.

This chain links TRBV6-5 with TRBJ2-7, with 9 positions matching TRBD1. Germline CDR1 is MNHEY and CDR2 is SVGAGI. With 6 bases clipped from V and 5 bases from J, the junction kept 8 bases outside the gene matches. The CDR3 covers 14 residues. CDR3 residues: CASRTDRGLDEQYF. Written as DNA, the CDR3 is TGTGCCAGCAGGACGGACAGGGGATTAGACGAGCAGTACTTC.

The V call is TRBV6-5, the J call TRBJ1-4; D remains unclear. The CDR3 sequence is 15 residues long. The germline gives CDR1 MNHEY, CDR2 SVGAGI. The V end lost 5 bases, the J end lost 2 bases, and 12 bases lay between the germline ends. This chain's CDR3 is CASSRGLITNEKLFF. CDR3 DNA: TGTGCCAGCAGTCGCGGACTGATCACTAATGAAAAACTGTTTTTT.

The V gene is TRBV7-2, the J gene TRBJ2-5, with TRBD2 identical over 14 bases. The germline gives CDR1 SGHTA, CDR2 FQGNSA. V was clipped by 0 bases and J by 5 bases; unmatched bases: 11. The CDR3 has 19 residues. The CDR3 DNA follows: TGTGCCAGCAGCTTAGCCGGGACTAGCGGGAGCTTGATGTGGGAGACCCAGTACTTC. Translating gives CASSLAGTSGSLMWETQYF.

The chain has TRBV19 and TRBJ1-1; D gene uncertain. CDR1 and CDR2 (germline): LNHDA, SQIVND (reference sequence). V lost 0 bases, J lost 3 bases, and 11 bases lay in between. CDR3 length equals 15 residues. The CDR3 sequence: CASSIDWGDHTEAFF. CDR3 bases: TGTGCCAGTAGTATAGATTGGGGAGATCACACTGAAGCTTTCTTT.

The V gene is TRBV27, the J gene TRBJ2-1; 11 nucleotides agree with TRBD2. The CDR3 totals 17 residues. Germline V gives CDR1 MNHEY, CDR2 SMNVEV (reference sequence). V lost 8 bases and J lost 3; bases outside the gene matches: 12. CDR3 loop: CASQPFGTSGSYNEQFF. CDR3 sequence (DNA): TGTGCCAGCCAGCCCTTCGGGACTAGCGGAAGCTACAATGAGCAGTTCTTC.

The chain uses TRBV3-1 (or the pseudogene TRBV3-2) and TRBJ2-3; 12 bases line up with TRBD1. The CDR3 covers 14 residues. The trim removed 4 bases at V and 6 bases at J, leaving 2 bases unmatched. The V gene's germline CDR1 is LGHDT and CDR2 YNNKEL (reference sequence). The CDR3 nucleotides read TGTGCCAGCAGCCCGGGACAGGGGGCGGATACGCAGTATTTT. This gives the protein CASSPGQGADTQYF.

The rearrangement uses TRBV5-1 and TRBJ2-5, with 8 bases fitting TRBD1. V lost 7 bases to trimming and J lost 4 bases; unmatched junction nucleotides: 9. CDR3 size: 14 residues. CDR1 and CDR2 (germline): SGHRS, YFSETQ. CDR3 region: CASSARTGGETQYF. CDR3 in DNA: TGCGCCAGCTCCGCCCGCACAGGGGGAGAGACCCAGTACTTC.

The chain links TRBV19 to TRBJ2-2; weak D call: TRBD2 (6 bases). V was pared by 5 bases and J by 5 bases, with 12 bases between. The CDR3 length is 14 residues. The V gene's germline CDR1 is LNHDA and CDR2 SQIVND (reference sequence). CDR3 bases: TGTGCCAGTAGTGTGCCGGGGGTAACCGGGGAGCTGTTTTTT. Translation: CASSVPGVTGELFF.

The chain recombines TRBV25-1 with TRBJ2-3; D perhaps matches TRBD2 (6 bases). V lost 3 bases and J 0 bases, leaving 16 bases between the germline ends. Germline CDR1 reads MGHDK; CDR2 reads SYGVNS. The CDR3 has 17 amino acids. The CDR3 DNA follows: TGTGCCAGCAGTGATTTGATGCGGGGCCGAAGCACAGATACGCAGTATTTT. Amino acids: CASSDLMRGRSTDTQYF.

The CDR3 nucleotides are TGCGCCAGCAGTCAGCAGGGTAGGGATACGCAGTATTTT. It encodes CASSQQGRDTQYF. The gene calls are TRBV5-1 and TRBJ2-3, with D tentatively TRBD1 (5 bases). Trimming removed 5 bases at V and 6 bases at J, with 13 bases between. The V gene's germline CDR1 is SGHRS and CDR2 YFSETQ. The CDR3 has 13 amino acids. Full variable domain (outside the CDR3, taken from reference TRBV5-1 and TRBJ2-3): KAGVTQTPRYLIKTRGQQVTLSCSPISGHRSVSWYQQTPGQGLQFLFEYFSETQRNKGNFPGRFSGRQFSNSRSEMNVSTLELGDSALYLCASSQQGRDTQYFGPGTRLTVL.

The V and J genes are TRBV18 and TRBJ1-5; a possible D gene is TRBD1 (5 bases). CDR3 size: 16 residues. The germline V gene has CDR1 KGHSH and CDR2 LQKENI. The ends were cut back, 3 bases at V and 4 bases at J, with 16 bases in the middle. The DNA for the CDR3 is TGTGCCAGCTCACCGGCCTCGGGGGGTACGAATCAGCCCCAGCATTTT. This gives the protein CASSPASGGTNQPQHF.